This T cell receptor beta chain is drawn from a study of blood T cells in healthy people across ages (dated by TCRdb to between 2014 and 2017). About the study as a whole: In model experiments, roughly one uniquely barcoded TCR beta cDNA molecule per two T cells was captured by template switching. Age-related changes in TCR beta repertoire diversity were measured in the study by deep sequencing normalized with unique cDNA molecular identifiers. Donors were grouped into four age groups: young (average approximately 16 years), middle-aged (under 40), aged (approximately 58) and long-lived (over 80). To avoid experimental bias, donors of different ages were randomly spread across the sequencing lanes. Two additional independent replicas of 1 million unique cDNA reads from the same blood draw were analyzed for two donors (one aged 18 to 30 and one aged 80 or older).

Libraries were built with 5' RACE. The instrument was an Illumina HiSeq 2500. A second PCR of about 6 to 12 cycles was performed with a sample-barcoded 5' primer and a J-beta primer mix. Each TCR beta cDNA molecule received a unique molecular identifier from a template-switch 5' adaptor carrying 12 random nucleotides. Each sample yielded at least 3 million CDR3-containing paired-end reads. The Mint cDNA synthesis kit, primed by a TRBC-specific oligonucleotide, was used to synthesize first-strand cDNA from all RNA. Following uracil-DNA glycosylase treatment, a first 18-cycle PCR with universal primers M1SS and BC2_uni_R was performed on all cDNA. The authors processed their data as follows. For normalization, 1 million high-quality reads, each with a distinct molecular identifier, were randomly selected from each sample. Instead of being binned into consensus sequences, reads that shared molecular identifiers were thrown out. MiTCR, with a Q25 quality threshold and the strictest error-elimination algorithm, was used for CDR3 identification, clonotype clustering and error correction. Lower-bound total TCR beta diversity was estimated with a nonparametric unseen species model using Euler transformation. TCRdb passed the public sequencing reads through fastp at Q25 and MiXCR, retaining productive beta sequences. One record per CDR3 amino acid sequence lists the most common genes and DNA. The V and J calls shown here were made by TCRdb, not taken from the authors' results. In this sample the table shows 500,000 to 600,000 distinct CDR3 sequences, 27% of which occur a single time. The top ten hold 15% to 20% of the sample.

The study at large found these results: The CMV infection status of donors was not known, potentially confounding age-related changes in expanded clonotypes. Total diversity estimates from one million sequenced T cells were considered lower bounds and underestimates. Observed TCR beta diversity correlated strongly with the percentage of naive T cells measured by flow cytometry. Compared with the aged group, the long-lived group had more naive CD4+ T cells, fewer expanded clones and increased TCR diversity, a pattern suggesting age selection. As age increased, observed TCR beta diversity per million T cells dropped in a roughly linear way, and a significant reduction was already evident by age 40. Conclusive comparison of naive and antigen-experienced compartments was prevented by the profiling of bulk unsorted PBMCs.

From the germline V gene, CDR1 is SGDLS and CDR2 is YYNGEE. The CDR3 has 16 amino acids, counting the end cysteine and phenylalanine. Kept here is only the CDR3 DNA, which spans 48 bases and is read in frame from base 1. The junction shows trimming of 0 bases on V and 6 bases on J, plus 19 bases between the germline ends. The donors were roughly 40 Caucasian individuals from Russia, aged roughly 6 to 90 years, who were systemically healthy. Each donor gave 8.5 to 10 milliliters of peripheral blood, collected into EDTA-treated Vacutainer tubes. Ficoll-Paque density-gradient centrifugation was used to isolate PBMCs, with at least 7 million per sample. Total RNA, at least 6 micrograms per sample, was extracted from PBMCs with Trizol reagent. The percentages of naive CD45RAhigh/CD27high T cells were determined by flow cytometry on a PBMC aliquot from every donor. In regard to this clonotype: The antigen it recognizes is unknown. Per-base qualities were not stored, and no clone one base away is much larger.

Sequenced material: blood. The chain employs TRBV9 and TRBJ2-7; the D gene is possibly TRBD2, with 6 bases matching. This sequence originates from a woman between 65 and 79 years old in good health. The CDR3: CASSVGTGTGLSEQYF. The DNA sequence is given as TGTGCCAGCAGCGTAGGTACCGGGACTGGGCTTTCCGAGCAGTACTTC. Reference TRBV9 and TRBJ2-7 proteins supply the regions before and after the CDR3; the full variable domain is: DSGVTQTPKHLITATGQRVTLRCSPRSGDLSVYWYQQSLDQGLQFLIQYYNGEERAKGNILERFSAQQFPDLHSELNLSSLELGDSALYFCASSVGTGTGLSEQYFGPGTRLTVT.